These T cell receptor beta chains were read from a single sample in a study of post-analysis software for immune sequencing data. TCRdb re-derived calls from the PCR reads in MiXCR, one entry per CDR3 protein. Of around 400,000 distinct CDR3 sequences listed, 30% to 40% are singletons. What was sequenced was blood. The receptors originated from a girl aged 2 to 9 with multiple sclerosis. CDR3s include the opening cysteine and the closing phenylalanine or tryptophan. A D gene is named only where the DNA matches it firmly. Not every row has a clone size; where given, it reads once, few, many or a size class.

DNA	CDR3	size	D	V	J
TGTGCCAGCAGTCCTAAAACAGGGGACGGCTACACCTTC	CASSPKTGDGYTF	few	TRBD1	TRBV28	TRBJ1-2
TGCGCCAGCAGCTCCCGGGGGACTAGCAGCTACAATGAGCAGTTCTTC	CASSSRGTSSYNEQFF	once	TRBD2	TRBV5-1	TRBJ2-1
TGTGCCAGCAGCGAAGTCGGGGTCCTACGGGGGGAGACCCAGTACTTC	CASSEVGVLRGETQYF	few	.	TRBV7-2	TRBJ2-5
TGTGCCAGCAGTTCGAAGGCGAACACTGAAGCTTTCTTT	CASSSKANTEAFF	.	.	TRBV27	TRBJ1-1
TGCAGTTGCCAGGTGGGGACGACCTACAATGAGCAGTTCTTC	CSCQVGTTYNEQFF	.	.	TRBV20-1	TRBJ2-1
TGCAGTGCTTATGAGACCAAAATCCAAGAGACCCAGTACTTC	CSAYETKIQETQYF	few	.	TRBV20-1	TRBJ2-5
TGTGCCAGCAGCCCCCTAGTGCACACTGAAGCTTTCTTT	CASSPLVHTEAFF	.	.	TRBV5-5	TRBJ1-1
TGTGCCAGCAGCTCAAAGACAGGCTACCAAGAGACCCAGTACTTC	CASSSKTGYQETQYF	.	.	TRBV7-9	TRBJ2-5
TGCGCCAGCAGCCAAGAGGCAATACGGGGGATCACAAACAATGAGCAGTTCTTC	CASSQEAIRGITNNEQFF	.	.	TRBV4-3	TRBJ2-1
TGTGCCAGCAGAGCCACAAATAGCAATCAGCCCCAGCATTTT	CASRATNSNQPQHF	.	.	TRBV12-3/TRBV12-4	TRBJ1-5
TGTGCCAGCAGGCCCGGGACAGTCAATGAAAAACTGTTTTTT	CASRPGTVNEKLFF	.	TRBD1	TRBV28	TRBJ1-4
TGTGCCAGCAGTTCACCCGGGACGGGGTACGACGAGCAGTACTTC	CASSSPGTGYDEQYF	.	.	TRBV27	TRBJ2-7
TGTGCCAGCAGTGGAGCTCAGTCCCACACCTTC	CASSGAQSHTF	.	.	TRBV28	TRBJ1-2
TGTGCCAGCAGTGAATCATCGGGGTCTTGGCAGTTCTTC	CASSESSGSWQFF	.	.	TRBV6-1	TRBJ2-1
TGCGCCAGCAGCCACGTGTCGGAGGCAGGCCTCACCTTC	CASSHVSEAGLTF	.	.	TRBV4-1	TRBJ1-2
TGTGCCAGCAGGGGACAGTGGGACTATGGCTACACCTTC	CASRGQWDYGYTF	.	TRBD1	TRBV12-3/TRBV12-4	TRBJ1-2